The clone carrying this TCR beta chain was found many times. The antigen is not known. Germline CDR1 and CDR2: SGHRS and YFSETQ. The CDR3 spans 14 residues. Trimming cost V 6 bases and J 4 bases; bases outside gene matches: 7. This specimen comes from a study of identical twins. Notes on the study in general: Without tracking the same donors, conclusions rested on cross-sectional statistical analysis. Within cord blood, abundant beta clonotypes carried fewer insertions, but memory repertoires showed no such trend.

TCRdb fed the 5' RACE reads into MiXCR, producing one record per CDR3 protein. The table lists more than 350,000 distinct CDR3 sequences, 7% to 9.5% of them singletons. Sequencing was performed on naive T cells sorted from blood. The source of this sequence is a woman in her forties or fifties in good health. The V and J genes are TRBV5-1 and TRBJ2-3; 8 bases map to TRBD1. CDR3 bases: TGCGCCAGCAAGACCGGGACAGGTGCAGATACGCAGTATTTT. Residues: CASKTGTGADTQYF.